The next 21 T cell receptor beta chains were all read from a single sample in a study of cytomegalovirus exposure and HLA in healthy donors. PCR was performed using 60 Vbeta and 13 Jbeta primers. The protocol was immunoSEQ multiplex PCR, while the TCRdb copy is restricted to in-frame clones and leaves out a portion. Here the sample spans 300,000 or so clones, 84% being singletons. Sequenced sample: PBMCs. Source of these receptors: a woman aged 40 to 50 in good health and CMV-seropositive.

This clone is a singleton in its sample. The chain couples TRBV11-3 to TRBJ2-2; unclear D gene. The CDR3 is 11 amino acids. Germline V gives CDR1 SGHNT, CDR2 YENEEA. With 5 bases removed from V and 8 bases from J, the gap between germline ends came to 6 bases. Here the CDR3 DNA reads TGTGCCAGCAGCCTCTCGGGGGAGCTGTTTTTT. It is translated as CASSLSGELFF.

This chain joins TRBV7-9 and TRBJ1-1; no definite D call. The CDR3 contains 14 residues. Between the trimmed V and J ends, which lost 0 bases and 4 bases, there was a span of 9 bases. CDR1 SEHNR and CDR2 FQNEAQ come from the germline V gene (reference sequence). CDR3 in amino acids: CASSLAAGFTEAFF. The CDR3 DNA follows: TGTGCCAGCAGCTTAGCCGCCGGGTTCACTGAAGCTTTCTTT. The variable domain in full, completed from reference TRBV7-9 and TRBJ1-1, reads DTGVSQNPRHKITKRGQNVTFRCDPISEHNRLYWYRQTLGQGPEFLTYFQNEAQLEKSRLLSDRFSAERPKGSFSTLEIQRTEQGDSAMYLCASSLAAGFTEAFFGQGTRLTVV.

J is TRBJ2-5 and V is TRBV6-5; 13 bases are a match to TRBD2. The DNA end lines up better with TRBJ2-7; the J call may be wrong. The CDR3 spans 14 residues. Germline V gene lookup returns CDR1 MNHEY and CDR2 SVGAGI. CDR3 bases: TGTGCCTCCGGGACTAGCGGGAAAGTGAACGAGCAGTACTTC. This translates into CASGTSGKVNEQYF.

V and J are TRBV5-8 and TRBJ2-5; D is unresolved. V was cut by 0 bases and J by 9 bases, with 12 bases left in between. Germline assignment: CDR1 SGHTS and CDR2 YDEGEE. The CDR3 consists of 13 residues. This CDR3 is CASSLERLLAQYF. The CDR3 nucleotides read TGTGCCAGCAGCTTGGAAAGACTTTTGGCCCAGTACTTC.

Here the CDR3 DNA reads TGTGCCAGCAGCCAAGACAGGTCCGAATTAGATGAGCAGTTCTTC. This encodes CASSQDRSELDEQFF. The V and J genes are TRBV14 and TRBJ2-1; the D is unclear. Per germline, CDR1 SGHDN and CDR2 FVKESK. The CDR3 has 15 amino acids. Trimming stripped 0 bases from V and 8 bases from J, with 14 bases between.

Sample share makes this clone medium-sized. The CDR3 nucleotides read TGTGCCAGCAGCTCGCAGGAGGTGGGGAGAAGGGCCGAGCAGTACTTC. It is translated as CASSSQEVGRRAEQYF. The chain carries TRBV5-6 and TRBJ2-7, with a weak D call TRBD2 (5 bases). Trimming removed 3 bases at V and 6 bases at J, with 22 bases between. The CDR3 is made up of 16 amino acids. The germline V gene has CDR1 SGHDT and CDR2 YYEEEE.

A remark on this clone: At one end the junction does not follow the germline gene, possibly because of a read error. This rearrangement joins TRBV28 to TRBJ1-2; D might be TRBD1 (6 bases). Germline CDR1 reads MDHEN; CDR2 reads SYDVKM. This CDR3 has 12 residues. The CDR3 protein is CASRRDETGPSF. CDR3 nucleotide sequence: TGTGCCAGCAGACGGGACGAGACAGGACCCTCCTTC.

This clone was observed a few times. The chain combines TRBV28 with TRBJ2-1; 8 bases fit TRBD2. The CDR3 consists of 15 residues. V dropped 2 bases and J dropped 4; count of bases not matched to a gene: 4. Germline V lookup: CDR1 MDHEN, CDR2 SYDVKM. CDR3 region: CASSLRTSQYNEQFF. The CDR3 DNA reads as TGTGCCAGCAGTTTAAGGACTAGCCAATACAATGAGCAGTTCTTC.

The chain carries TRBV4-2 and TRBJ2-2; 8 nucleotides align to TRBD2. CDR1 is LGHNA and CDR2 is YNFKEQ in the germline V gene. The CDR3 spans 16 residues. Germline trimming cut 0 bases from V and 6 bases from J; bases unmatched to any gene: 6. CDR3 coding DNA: TGTGCCAGCAGCCAAGATACTGCAGCGGGAGCCGGGGAGCTGTTTTTT. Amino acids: CASSQDTAAGAGELFF.

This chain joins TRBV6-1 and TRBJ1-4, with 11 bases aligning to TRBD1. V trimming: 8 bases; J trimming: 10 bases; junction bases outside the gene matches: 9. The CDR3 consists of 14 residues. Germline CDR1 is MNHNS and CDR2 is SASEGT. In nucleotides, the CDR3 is TGTGCCAGCGGACCGGGACAGGGGGGTGTAAAACTGTTTTTT. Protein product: CASGPGQGGVKLFF.

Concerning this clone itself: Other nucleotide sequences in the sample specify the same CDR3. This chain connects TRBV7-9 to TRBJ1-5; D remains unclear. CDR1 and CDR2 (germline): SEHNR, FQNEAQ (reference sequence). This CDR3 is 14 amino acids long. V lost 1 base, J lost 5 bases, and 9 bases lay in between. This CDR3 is CASSLGGSHQPQHF. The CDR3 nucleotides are TGTGCCAGCAGCTTAGGAGGGTCCCATCAGCCCCAGCATTTT.

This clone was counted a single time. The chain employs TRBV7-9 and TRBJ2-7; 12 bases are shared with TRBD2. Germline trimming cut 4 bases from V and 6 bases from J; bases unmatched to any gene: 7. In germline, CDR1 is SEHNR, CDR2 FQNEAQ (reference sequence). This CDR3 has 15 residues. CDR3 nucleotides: TGTGCCAGCAGCTCCGGACTAGCGGGACTCAGCGAGCAGTACTTC. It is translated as CASSSGLAGLSEQYF.

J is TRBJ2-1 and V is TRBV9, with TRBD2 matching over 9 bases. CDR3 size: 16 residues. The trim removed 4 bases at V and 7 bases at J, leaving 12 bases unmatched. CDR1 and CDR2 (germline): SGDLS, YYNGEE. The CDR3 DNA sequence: TGTGCCAGCAGCCGACGGGGGCGGGAGGGCCGTAATGAGCAGTTCTTC. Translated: CASSRRGREGRNEQFF.

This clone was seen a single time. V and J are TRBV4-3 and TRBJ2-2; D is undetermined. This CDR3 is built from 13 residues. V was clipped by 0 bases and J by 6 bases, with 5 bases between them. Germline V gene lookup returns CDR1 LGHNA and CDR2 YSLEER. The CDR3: CASSQDPAGELFF. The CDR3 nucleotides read TGCGCCAGCAGCCAAGATCCAGCCGGGGAGCTGTTTTTT.

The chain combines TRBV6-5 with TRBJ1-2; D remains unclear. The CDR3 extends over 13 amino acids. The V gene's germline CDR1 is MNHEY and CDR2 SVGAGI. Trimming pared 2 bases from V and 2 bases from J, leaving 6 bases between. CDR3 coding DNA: TGTGCCAGCAGTTACGGGCAGAACTATGGCTACACCTTC. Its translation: CASSYGQNYGYTF.

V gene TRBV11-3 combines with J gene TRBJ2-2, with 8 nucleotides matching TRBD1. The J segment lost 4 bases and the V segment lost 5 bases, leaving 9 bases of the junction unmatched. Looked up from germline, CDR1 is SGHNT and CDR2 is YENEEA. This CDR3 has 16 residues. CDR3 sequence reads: CASSGWQGASTGELFF. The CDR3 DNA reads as TGTGCCAGCAGCGGCTGGCAGGGGGCTAGCACCGGGGAGCTGTTTTTT.

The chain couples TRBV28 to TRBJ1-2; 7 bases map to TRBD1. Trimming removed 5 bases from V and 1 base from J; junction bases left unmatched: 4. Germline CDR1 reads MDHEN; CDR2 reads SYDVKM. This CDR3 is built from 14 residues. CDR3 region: CASSLQGVNYGYTF. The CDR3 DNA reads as TGTGCCAGCAGTCTTCAGGGGGTTAACTATGGCTACACCTTC.

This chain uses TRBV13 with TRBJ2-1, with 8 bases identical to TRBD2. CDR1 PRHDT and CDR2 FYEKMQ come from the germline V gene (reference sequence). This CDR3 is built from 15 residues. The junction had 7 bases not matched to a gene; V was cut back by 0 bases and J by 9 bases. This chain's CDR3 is CASSLGGTRGSEQFF. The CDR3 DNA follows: TGTGCCAGCAGCTTAGGGGGGACTAGAGGTAGTGAGCAGTTCTTC.

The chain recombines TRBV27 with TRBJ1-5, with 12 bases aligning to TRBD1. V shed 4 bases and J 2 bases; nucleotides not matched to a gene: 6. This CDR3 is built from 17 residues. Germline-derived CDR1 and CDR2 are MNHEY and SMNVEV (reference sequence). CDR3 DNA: TGTGCCAGCAGTTCAGGGACAGGGGGCGCAGGCAATCAGCCCCAGCATTTT. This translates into CASSSGTGGAGNQPQHF.

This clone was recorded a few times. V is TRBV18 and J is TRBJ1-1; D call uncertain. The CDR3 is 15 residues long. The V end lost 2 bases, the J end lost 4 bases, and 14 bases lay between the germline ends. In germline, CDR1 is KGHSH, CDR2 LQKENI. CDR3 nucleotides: TGTGCCAGCTCACCATTTATCAGTGAGGGCACTGAAGCTTTCTTT. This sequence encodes CASSPFISEGTEAFF.

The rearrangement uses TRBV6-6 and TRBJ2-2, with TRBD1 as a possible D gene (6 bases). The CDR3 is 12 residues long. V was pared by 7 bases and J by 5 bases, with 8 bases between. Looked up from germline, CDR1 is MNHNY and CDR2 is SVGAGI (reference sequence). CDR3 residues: CASKTGTGELFF. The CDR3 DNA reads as TGTGCCAGCAAAACAGGGACCGGGGAGCTGTTTTTT.